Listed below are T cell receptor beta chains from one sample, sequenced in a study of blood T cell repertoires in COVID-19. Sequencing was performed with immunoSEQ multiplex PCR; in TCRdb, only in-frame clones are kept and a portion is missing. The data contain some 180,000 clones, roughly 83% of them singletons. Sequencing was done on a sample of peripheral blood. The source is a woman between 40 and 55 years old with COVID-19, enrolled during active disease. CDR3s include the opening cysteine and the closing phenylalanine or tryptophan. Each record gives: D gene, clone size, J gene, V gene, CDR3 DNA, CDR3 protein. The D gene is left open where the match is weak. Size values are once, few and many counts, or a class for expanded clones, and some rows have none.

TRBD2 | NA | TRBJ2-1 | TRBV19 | TGTGCCAGTAGTCCAGCCCCAGCGGGAGTCTCCAATGAGCAGTTCTTC | CASSPAPAGVSNEQFF
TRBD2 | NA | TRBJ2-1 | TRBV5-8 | TGTGCCAGCAGCTCCTTAGGACTAGCGGGGGGGCCTTCTCGGAATGAGCAGTTCTTC | CASSSLGLAGGPSRNEQFF
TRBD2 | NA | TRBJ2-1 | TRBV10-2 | TGCGCCAGCACCGAGGTAGCGGGGTACAATGAGCAGTTCTTC | CASTEVAGYNEQFF
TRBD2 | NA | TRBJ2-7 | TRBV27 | TGTGCCAGCAGTCAGAGCGGGAGCAGGGCCTACGAGCAGTACTTC | CASSQSGSRAYEQYF
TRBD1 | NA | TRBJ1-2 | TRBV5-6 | TGTGCCAGAGGACGGACAGGGAGAGCTAACTATGGCTACACCTTC | CARGRTGRANYGYTF
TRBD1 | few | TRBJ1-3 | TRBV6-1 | TGTGCCAGCAGTGCCAAGACAGGGGGCGTAGGAAACACCATATATTTT | CASSAKTGGVGNTIYF
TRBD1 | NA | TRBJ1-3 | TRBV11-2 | TGTGCCAGCAGCTATAGCCGGGACAGGCGGACGGGAAACACCATATATTTT | CASSYSRDRRTGNTIYF
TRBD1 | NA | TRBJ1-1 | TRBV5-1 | TGCGCCAGCAGCTTGGGATGGGGGACAGGGGAGACTGAAGCTTTCTTT | CASSLGWGTGETEAFF
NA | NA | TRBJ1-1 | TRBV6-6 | TGTGCCAGCAGTTACTTGACAGTGAACACTGAAGCTTTCTTT | CASSYLTVNTEAFF
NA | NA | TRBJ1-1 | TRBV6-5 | TGTGCCAGCAGTTACCGGGGCAGGGGACCCACTGAAGCTTTCTTT | CASSYRGRGPTEAFF
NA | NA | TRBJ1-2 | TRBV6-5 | TGTGCCAGCAGTCGCACGGTCGGGAATGGCTACACCTTC | CASSRTVGNGYTF
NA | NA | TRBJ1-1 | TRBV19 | TGTGCCAGTAGCCAAAACGATAATCGGGGCACTGAAGCTTTCTTT | CASSQNDNRGTEAFF
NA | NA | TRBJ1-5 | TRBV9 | TGTGCCAGCAGCGCCTCCGGGGGGGGAGGGAATCAGCCCCAGCATTTT | CASSASGGGGNQPQHF
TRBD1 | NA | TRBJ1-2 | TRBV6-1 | TGTGCCAGCAGTGAAGCGACAGGGGGCGGCTATGGCTACACCTTC | CASSEATGGGYGYTF
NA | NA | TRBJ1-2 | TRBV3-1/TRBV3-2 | TGTGCCAGCAGCCGCCAGAGCGGCTATGGCTACACCTTC | CASSRQSGYGYTF
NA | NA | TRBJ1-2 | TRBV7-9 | TGTGCCAGCACCCTCGTTCCTACCAACTATGGCTACACCTTC | CASTLVPTNYGYTF
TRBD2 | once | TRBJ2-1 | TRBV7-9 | TGTGCCAGCAGATACGGGGGGAATGAGCAGTTCTTC | CASRYGGNEQFF
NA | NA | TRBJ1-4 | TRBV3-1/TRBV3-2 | TGTGCCAGCAGCCTTTCCTCTCGGCGGGGAACAACTAATGAAAAACTGTTTTTT | CASSLSSRRGTTNEKLFF
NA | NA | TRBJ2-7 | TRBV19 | TGTGCCAGTAGCTCCAATGCAGGTATCGCTACCGAGTACTTC | CASSSNAGIATEYF
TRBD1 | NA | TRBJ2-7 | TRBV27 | TGTGCCAGCAGTTTATGGGGACAGGGGTCCTACGAGCAGTACTTC | CASSLWGQGSYEQYF
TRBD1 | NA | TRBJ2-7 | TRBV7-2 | TGTGCCAGCAGCTTAGGGACAGGGGGGTCCTACGAGCAGTACTTC | CASSLGTGGSYEQYF
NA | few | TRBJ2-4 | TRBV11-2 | TGTGCCAGCAGCTCGTACAGTTTGCCAGCCCCCGACTTC | CASSSYSLPAPDF
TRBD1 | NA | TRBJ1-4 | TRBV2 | TGTGCCAGCAGCCTCACCCCGGGACAGATTGAAAAACTGTTTTTT | CASSLTPGQIEKLFF
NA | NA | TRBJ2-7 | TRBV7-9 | TGTGCCAGCAGCCCGGGGGTGGGGGAGCAGTACTTC | CASSPGVGEQYF
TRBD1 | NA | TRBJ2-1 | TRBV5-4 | TGTGCCAGCAGTTCGGGACAGGGCTCCTACAATGAGCAGTTCTTC | CASSSGQGSYNEQFF
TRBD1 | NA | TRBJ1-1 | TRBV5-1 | TGCGCCAGCAGCATAGTGGACAGGGGGCGCGGCATGAACACTGAAGCTTTCTTT | CASSIVDRGRGMNTEAFF
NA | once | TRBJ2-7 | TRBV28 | TGTGCCAGCAGTTTATTAAGCCGTTTTTCCTACGAGCAGTACTTC | CASSLLSRFSYEQYF
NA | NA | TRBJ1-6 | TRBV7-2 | TGTGCCAGCAGCTTACCCCTTGGGCAGGCGCCTAATAATTCACCCCTCCACTTT | CASSLPLGQAPNNSPLHF
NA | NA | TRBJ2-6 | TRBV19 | TGTGCCAGTAATGGGATTGGGACATGGGGCCTGACTTTC | CASNGIGTWGLTF
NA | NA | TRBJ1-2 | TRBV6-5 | TGTGCCAGCAGTTACCGAGGACAGAGAGGAGGCTACACCTTC | CASSYRGQRGGYTF
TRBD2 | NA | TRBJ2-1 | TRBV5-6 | TGTGCCAGCAGCTTGATAGGCGGGGGGGAATACAATGAGCAGTTCTTC | CASSLIGGGEYNEQFF
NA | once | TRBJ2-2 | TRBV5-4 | TGTGCCAGCACGTTGAGGGTTGGCGGGGAGCTGTTTTTT | CASTLRVGGELFF
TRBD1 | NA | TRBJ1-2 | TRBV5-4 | TGTGCCAGCAGCCCGACAGGGGGCGATGGCTACACCTTC | CASSPTGGDGYTF
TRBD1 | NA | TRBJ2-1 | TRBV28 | TGTGCCAGCAGACCTGGGGACAGGGGACGGGATGAGCAGTTCTTC | CASRPGDRGRDEQFF
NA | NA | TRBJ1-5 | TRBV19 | TGTGCCAGTAGTATAGTGGCACAGGCTAATCAGCCCCAGCATTTT | CASSIVAQANQPQHF
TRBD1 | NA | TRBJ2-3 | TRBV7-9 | TGTGCCACCAGAAGACAGGGCGCGACAGATACGCAGTATTTT | CATRRQGATDTQYF
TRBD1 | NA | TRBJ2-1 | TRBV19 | TGTGCCAGTAGTATTGGGACAGGAGTGGTGGATGAGCAGTTCTTC | CASSIGTGVVDEQFF
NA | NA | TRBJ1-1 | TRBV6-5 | TGTGCCAGCAGCCCAGGGTGGGTGAACACTGAAGCTTTCTTT | CASSPGWVNTEAFF
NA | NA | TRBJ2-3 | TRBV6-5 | TGTGCCAGTCAAACAGGGTATGGTACAGATACGCAGTATTTT | CASQTGYGTDTQYF
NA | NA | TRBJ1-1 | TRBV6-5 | TGTGCCAGCAGCCGAGGTGGTAGCACTGAAGCTTTCTTT | CASSRGGSTEAFF
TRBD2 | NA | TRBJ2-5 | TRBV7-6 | TGTGCCAGCAGCCGAATTGGGAGCGGGGAGGGAGAGACCCAGTACTTC | CASSRIGSGEGETQYF
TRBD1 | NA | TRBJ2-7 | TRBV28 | TGTGCCAGCAGTCCCTCGACAGGGGCGAACTACGAGCAGTACTTC | CASSPSTGANYEQYF
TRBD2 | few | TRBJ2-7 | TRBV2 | TGTGCCAGCAGTGTAACTAGCGGCGGGGACGAGCAGTACTTC | CASSVTSGGDEQYF
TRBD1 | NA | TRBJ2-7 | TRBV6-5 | TGTGCCAGCAAGGGACAGTGGAGTGAGCAGTACTTC | CASKGQWSEQYF
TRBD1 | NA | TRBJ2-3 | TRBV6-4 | TGTGCCAGCAGCCCGGACAGGGGAGGCACAGATACGCAGTATTTT | CASSPDRGGTDTQYF
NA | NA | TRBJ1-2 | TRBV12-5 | TGTGCTAGTGGTTTGGACAGTAACTATGGCTACACCTTC | CASGLDSNYGYTF
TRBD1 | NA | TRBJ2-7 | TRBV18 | TGTGCCAGCTCACCCGGGACAGGGGTCAACGAGCAATACTTC | CASSPGTGVNEQYF
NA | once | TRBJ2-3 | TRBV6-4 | TGTGCCAGCAGTGGTATCTTCGGAGGAGGAGATACGCAGTATTTT | CASSGIFGGGDTQYF
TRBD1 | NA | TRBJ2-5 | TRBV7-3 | TGTGCCAGCAGCCCACGACAGGGCGACGAGACCCAGTACTTC | CASSPRQGDETQYF
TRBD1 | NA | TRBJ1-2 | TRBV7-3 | TGTGCCAGCAGCCCCTCGGGACAGGGCAACTATGGCTACACCTTC | CASSPSGQGNYGYTF